Listed here are 19 T cell receptor beta chains from one sample, sequenced in a study of OX40 agonist ivuxolimab in advanced cancers. The protocol was immunoSEQ multiplex PCR, while the TCRdb copy is restricted to in-frame clones and leaves out a portion. In the table there are about 15,000 clones, 80% of which are singletons. The sample was CD4+ or CD8+ T cells sorted from blood, taken in a trial of the OX40 agonist ivuxolimab. The receptors were gathered from an adult with an advanced solid tumor such as melanoma, head and neck, liver or kidney cancer.

The chain carries TRBV6-4 and TRBJ2-3, with 12 bases aligning to TRBD2. Germline lookup yields CDR1 MRHNA and CDR2 SNTAGT. The junction had 2 bases not matched to a gene; V was cut back by 4 bases and J by 6 bases. This CDR3 spans 14 amino acids. For the CDR3, the DNA is TGTGCCAGCAGTGCTAGCGGGGGGGCCGATACGCAGTATTTT. Amino acids: CASSASGGADTQYF.

In this sample, this clone turned up once. The chain recombines TRBV11-1 with TRBJ2-7; tentatively, D is TRBD1 (6 bases). The V end was cut by 6 bases, the J end by 5 bases, with 14 bases between. Germline values: CDR1 SGHAT, CDR2 FQDESV (reference sequence). The CDR3 loop spans 13 amino acids. CDR3 in DNA: TGTGCCAGCAGTGCAGGGGCCTGGGACGAGCAGTACTTC. This encodes CASSAGAWDEQYF.

The CDR3 reads CASSEFPFGEKLFF. In DNA form, the CDR3 reads TGTGCCAGCAGTGAATTTCCTTTCGGAGAAAAACTGTTTTTT. The rearrangement joins TRBV6-1 to TRBJ1-4, with D uncertain. Germline CDR1 and CDR2: MNHNS and SASEGT. V lost 2 bases and J lost 8, with 12 bases in between. The CDR3 has 14 residues.

In this sample, this clone turned up a few times. The chain is built from TRBV19 and TRBJ1-5; D is undetermined. Trimming pared 1 base from V and 5 bases from J, leaving 9 bases between. CDR1 LNHDA and CDR2 SQIVND come from the germline V gene (reference sequence). This CDR3 has 14 residues. CDR3 sequence: CASSIGPRDQPQHF. Written as DNA, the CDR3 is TGTGCCAGTAGTATAGGTCCGCGAGATCAGCCCCAGCATTTT.

The chain carries TRBV13 and TRBJ2-7, with D unresolved. There are 14 residues in the CDR3. V lost 2 bases and J 2 bases, leaving 10 bases between the germline ends. CDR1 PRHDT and CDR2 FYEKMQ come from the germline V gene (reference sequence). For the CDR3, the DNA is TGTGCCAGCAGCTTATTGATAGTTCCCTACGAGCAGTACTTC. Amino acids: CASSLLIVPYEQYF.

J is TRBJ2-7 and V is TRBV11-3; no clear D. Deletions cut 5 bases from V and 9 bases from J, with 11 bases between. The V gene's germline CDR1 is SGHNT and CDR2 YENEEA. The CDR3 extends over 11 amino acids. CDR3 nucleotide sequence: TGTGCCAGCAGCCTTGGAGTGGTGCAGTACTTC. It is translated as CASSLGVVQYF.

The chain uses TRBV19 and TRBJ1-4; D remains ambiguous. The V and J ends lost 6 bases and 8 bases respectively, with 13 bases between them. This CDR3 has 13 residues. Germline lookup yields CDR1 LNHDA and CDR2 SQIVND (reference sequence). In nucleotides, the CDR3 is TGTGCCAGTAGCATCACCCCCGGGGAAAAACTGTTTTTT. As protein: CASSITPGEKLFF.

This chain connects TRBV10-2 to TRBJ1-1; no clear D. The CDR3 spans 12 residues. CDR1 and CDR2 (germline): WSHSY, SAAADI. The ends were cut back, 4 bases at V and 6 bases at J, with 9 bases in the middle. The CDR3 DNA sequence: TGCGCCAGCAGTGTGGGGAGGGCTGAAGCTTTCTTT. Protein sequence: CASSVGRAEAFF.

The CDR3 DNA is TGTGCCAGCAGCTTGGGGGACAGGGGCCACGAGCAGTACTTC. This encodes CASSLGDRGHEQYF. This chain connects TRBV5-6 to TRBJ2-7; 10 bases match TRBD1. The germline CDR1 and CDR2 sequences are SGHDT and YYEEEE. V was pared by 0 bases and J by 5 bases, with 2 bases of the junction left unmatched. The CDR3 has 14 residues.

This chain links TRBV30 with TRBJ2-1; possibly TRBD2 for D (6 bases). The V gene lost 5 bases and the J gene lost 4 bases, with 15 bases spanning the gap. The CDR3 spans 14 residues. CDR1 and CDR2 from the germline V gene are GTSNPN and SVGIG (reference sequence). The DNA for the CDR3 is TGTGCCTGGTATACTGGCGGGGAATACAATGAGCAGTTCTTC. It encodes CAWYTGGEYNEQFF. Combining the CDR3 with reference TRBV30 and TRBJ2-1 gives the whole variable domain SQTIHQWPATLVQPVGSPLSLECTVEGTSNPNLYWYRQAAGRGLQLLFYSVGIGQISSEVPQNLSASRPQDRQFILSSKKLLLSDSGFYLCAWYTGGEYNEQFFGPGTRLTVL.

This clone showed up just once. The chain is built from TRBV7-9 and TRBJ2-5, with unresolved D. The germline CDR1 and CDR2 sequences are SEHNR and FQNEAQ (reference sequence). The CDR3 spans 12 residues. The V end was cut by 0 bases, the J end by 5 bases, with 4 bases between. The CDR3 DNA reads TGTGCCAGCAGCTTAGCGGGGGAGACCCAGTACTTC. Encoded protein: CASSLAGETQYF. Using reference TRBV7-9 and TRBJ2-5 for the parts outside the CDR3, the full variable domain is DTGVSQNPRHKITKRGQNVTFRCDPISEHNRLYWYRQTLGQGPEFLTYFQNEAQLEKSRLLSDRFSAERPKGSFSTLEIQRTEQGDSAMYLCASSLAGETQYFGPGTRLLVL.

This chain links TRBV5-4 with TRBJ2-7; TRBD2 is a possible D gene (7 bases). The CDR3 spans 14 residues. With 1 base removed from V and 7 bases from J, the gap between germline ends came to 15 bases. Germline loops: CDR1 SGHNT, CDR2 YYREEE (reference sequence). CDR3 DNA: TGTGCCAGCAGCTTGTTGGGGGGGGCTGGGGAGCAGTACTTC. Translating gives CASSLLGGAGEQYF.

This chain connects TRBV7-3 to TRBJ2-2; D may be TRBD2 (5 bases). Trimming left V 5 bases short and J 7 bases short, with 17 bases between. Germline CDR1 reads SGHTA; CDR2 reads FQGTGA. This CDR3 spans 15 amino acids. The CDR3 sequence is CASSRGSHPSGELFF. The CDR3 DNA is TGTGCCAGCAGCCGCGGGTCGCACCCCAGCGGGGAGCTGTTTTTT. Supplemented by reference TRBV7-3 and TRBJ2-2, the full variable domain reads GAGVSQTPSNKVTEKGKYVELRCDPISGHTALYWYRQSLGQGPEFLIYFQGTGAADDSGLPNDRFFAVRPEGSVSTLKIQRTERGDSAVYLCASSRGSHPSGELFFGEGSRLTVL.

This clone was detected a few times. V gene TRBV29-1 combines with J gene TRBJ2-4; the match to TRBD2 covers 7 bases. V shed 0 bases and J 6 bases; nucleotides not matched to a gene: 8. The CDR3 has 15 amino acids. Looked up from germline, CDR1 is SQVTM and CDR2 is ANQGSEA. The CDR3 loop reads CSVEDPSGDLNIQYF. The CDR3, as DNA: TGCAGCGTTGAAGATCCTAGCGGAGACCTAAACATTCAGTACTTC.

The chain recombines TRBV12-1 with TRBJ2-5. TRBV12-1 is marked as a pseudogene. This CDR3 comprises 14 residues. The CDR3, as DNA: TGTGCCAGCAGCTTTGCTCGGAAACAAGAGACCCAGTACTTC. It yields the protein CASSFARKQETQYF.

This chain connects TRBV10-2 to TRBJ1-2; 7 bases are a match to TRBD1. Looked up from germline, CDR1 is WSHSY and CDR2 is SAAADI. The CDR3 extends over 15 amino acids. The trim removed 3 bases at V and 4 bases at J, leaving 8 bases unmatched. CDR3 nucleotide sequence: TGCGCCAGCAGTGATGATAGGGGGCCCTTCTATGGCTACACCTTC. It specifies CASSDDRGPFYGYTF.

The V gene is TRBV7-9, the J gene TRBJ1-4, with D hard to call. Deletions cut 5 bases from V and 6 bases from J, with 16 bases between. The CDR3 consists of 15 residues. CDR1 SEHNR and CDR2 FQNEAQ come from the germline V gene (reference sequence). The CDR3 DNA reads TGTGCCAGCAGCCGAACCACGGGTCGAGATGAAAAACTGTTTTTT. Encoded protein: CASSRTTGRDEKLFF.

J is TRBJ1-3 and V is TRBV5-8; D is unclear. CDR1 is SGHTS and CDR2 is YDEGEE in the germline V gene. V lost 4 bases, J lost 4 bases, and 6 bases lay in between. CDR3 size: 12 residues. Here the CDR3 reads CASSLPGNTIYF. The CDR3 nucleotides read TGTGCCAGCAGCCTCCCCGGAAACACCATATATTTT. The variable domain in full, with the rest retrieved from reference TRBV5-8 and TRBJ1-3, is EAGVTQSPTHLIKTRGQQATLRCSPISGHTSVYWYQQALGLGLQFLLWYDEGEERNRGNFPPRFSGRQFPNYSSELNVNALELEDSALYLCASSLPGNTIYFGEGSWLTVV.

The rearrangement uses TRBV27 and TRBJ2-7; tentative D call: TRBD1 (6 bases). V was pared by 3 bases and J by 2 bases, with 11 bases between. Germline V gene data show CDR1 as MNHEY and CDR2 as SMNVEV (reference sequence). The CDR3 sequence is 14 residues long. The CDR3 DNA is TGTGCCAGCAGTTTCAGGGGACGAGCCTACGAGCAGTACTTC. Protein: CASSFRGRAYEQYF.